This T cell receptor (beta chain) was obtained from a study of cytomegalovirus exposure and HLA in healthy donors. This CDR3 is 15 amino acids long. Germline assignment: CDR1 MDHEN and CDR2 SYDVKM. V lost 1 base and J 0 bases, leaving 9 bases between the germline ends. Study-wide results and limits: High sensitivity and specificity were reportedly achieved when the classifier diagnosed cytomegalovirus status. Researchers reported that three CMV-associated chains were confirmed in vitro as CMV antigen-specific.

On this clone itself: Antigen unknown.

The data were produced by immunoSEQ multiplex PCR, yet TCRdb's version contains in-frame clones alone and is incomplete. The sample contains around 50,000 clones, about 94% of which appear only once. V is TRBV28 and J is TRBJ1-1; D is perhaps TRBD1 (5 bases). Material: PBMCs. The clonotype originates from a young woman in good health and CMV-seropositive. CDR3 region: CASSLYEGVNTEAFF. In nucleotides, the CDR3 is TGTGCCAGCAGTTTATACGAAGGGGTGAACACTGAAGCTTTCTTT.